Sequencing of this T cell receptor beta chain was carried out in a study of T cells after yellow fever vaccination. In TCRdb, the 5' RACE reads were re-called with MiXCR into one record per CDR3 protein. The sample has some 420,000 distinct CDR3 sequences, roughly a sixth seen once; the top ten hold about 18%. With 5 bases removed from V and 2 bases from J, the gap between germline ends came to 16 bases. The CDR3 has 15 amino acids. The germline CDR1 and CDR2 sequences are DFQATT and SNEGSKA (reference sequence). The receptor comes from a man between 18 and 29 years old who received the YFV17D yellow fever vaccine. The material was PBMCs, obtained before the yellow fever booster vaccination. The chain combines TRBV20-1 with TRBJ2-1; maybe TRBD1 (6 bases). In nucleotides, the CDR3 is TGCAGTGCTCGACCGCAGGGGAGAACCTACAATGAGCAGTTCTTC. The encoded protein is CSARPQGRTYNEQFF.